This TCR beta chain was captured in a study of beta chain features in type 1 diabetes. In the study overall: Patients shared similar age, gender and cell yields with healthy donors.

Every participating donor gave one draw, a heparinised blood sample averaging around 120 mL. Worth noting for this clone: What it binds is not known.

Expressed TCRB transcripts got sequenced, as all isolated RNA was reverse transcribed. Measured with immunoSEQ multiplex PCR; TCRdb has only the in-frame clones, and not every one. The sample lists about 340,000 clones, 7.5% to 9% seen once, with under 0.5% in the top ten. Whole-study results and caveats: Type 1 diabetes patients had fewer VDJ junction insertions and more deletions.

The V end was cut by 5 bases, the J end by 13 bases, with 18 bases between. The germline V gene encodes CDR1 SGHTA and CDR2 FQGNSA. The CDR3 loop spans 13 amino acids. The chain couples TRBV7-2 to TRBJ2-1, with D unresolved. The sample comprised central memory CD4+ T cells from blood. The sequence came from a woman aged 18-35 years in good health. The CDR3 bases are TGTGCCAGCAGCCCGTCGTTCGCGGAGCTACAGTTCTTC. This translates into CASSPSFAELQFF.